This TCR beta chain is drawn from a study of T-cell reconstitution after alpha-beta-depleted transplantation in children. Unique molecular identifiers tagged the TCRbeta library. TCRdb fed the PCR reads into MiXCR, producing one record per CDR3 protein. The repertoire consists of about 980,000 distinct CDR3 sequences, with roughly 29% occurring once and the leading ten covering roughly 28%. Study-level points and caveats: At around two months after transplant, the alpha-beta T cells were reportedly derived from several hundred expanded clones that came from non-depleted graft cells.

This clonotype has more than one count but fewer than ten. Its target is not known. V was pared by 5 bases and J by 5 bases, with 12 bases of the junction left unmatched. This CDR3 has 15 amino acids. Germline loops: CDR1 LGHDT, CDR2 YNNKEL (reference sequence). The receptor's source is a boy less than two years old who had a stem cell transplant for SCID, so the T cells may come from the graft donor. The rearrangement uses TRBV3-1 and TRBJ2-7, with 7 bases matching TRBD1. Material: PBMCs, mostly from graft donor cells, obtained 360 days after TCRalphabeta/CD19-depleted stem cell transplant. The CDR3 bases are TGTGCCAGCAGCGGACCGGACAGGAATTTCCACGAGCAGTACTTC. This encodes CASSGPDRNFHEQYF.